This T cell receptor beta chain was retrieved from a study of Graves' ophthalmopathy and Graves' hyperthyroidism. RNA transcripts yielded amplified TCR beta CDR3 regions. First-round RT-PCR relied on HTBI primers, and a second-round multiplex PCR came next. TCRdb fed the multiplex PCR reads into MiXCR, producing one record per CDR3 protein. The table includes some 750,000 distinct CDR3 sequences, 40% detected once. Regarding the study as a whole: Ophthalmopathy and stable hyperthyroidism were discriminated by a 13-signature model, with roughly 90% sensitivity and about 76% specificity.

To note about this clonotype: Its antigen is not identified.

Looked up from germline, CDR1 is SEHNR and CDR2 is FQNEAQ (reference sequence). V was clipped by 8 bases and J by 3 bases, with 16 bases between them. The CDR3 sequence is 14 residues long. Other autoimmune diseases, uncontrolled infections, pregnancy or lactation excluded patients from enrollment. The specimen was peripheral blood. This sequence originates from an adult man with Graves' ophthalmopathy. The chain combines TRBV7-9 with TRBJ1-1; unclear D gene. CDR3 amino acids: CASRLSRADTEAFF. The CDR3 DNA sequence: TGTGCCAGCCGACTTAGTAGAGCTGACACTGAAGCTTTCTTT.